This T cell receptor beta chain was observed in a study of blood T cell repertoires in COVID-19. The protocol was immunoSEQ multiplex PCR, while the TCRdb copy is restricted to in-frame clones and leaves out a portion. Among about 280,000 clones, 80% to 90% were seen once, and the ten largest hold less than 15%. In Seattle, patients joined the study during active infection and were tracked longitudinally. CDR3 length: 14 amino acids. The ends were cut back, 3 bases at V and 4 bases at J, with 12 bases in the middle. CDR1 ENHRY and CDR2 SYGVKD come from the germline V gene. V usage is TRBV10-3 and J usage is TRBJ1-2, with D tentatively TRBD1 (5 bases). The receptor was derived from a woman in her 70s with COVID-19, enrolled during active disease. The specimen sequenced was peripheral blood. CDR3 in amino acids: CAISEGVTGYGYTF. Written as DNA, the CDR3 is TGTGCCATCAGTGAAGGGGTTACGGGCTATGGCTACACCTTC.